The TCR beta chain described here comes from a study of cytomegalovirus exposure and HLA in healthy donors. Findings of the study overall: In a later analysis, HLA-associated TCR beta chains were more clonally expanded than equally common others. Fewer N-insertions (relative to the approximately 700-donor mean) were reportedly seen in an Asian-associated ancestry cluster in a later analysis. Another analysis was done later, and it associated roughly 15,000 TCR beta sequences with HLA alleles at 0.05 false discovery rate.

Turning to this clone: Its antigen is still unknown. Other nucleotide sequences from this sample produce the same CDR3.

This CDR3 is 15 amino acids long. V lost 4 bases to trimming and J lost 5 bases; unmatched junction nucleotides: 2. CDR1 SNHLY and CDR2 FYNNEI come from the germline V gene. The PCR had 60 Vbeta and 13 Jbeta primers. The data were produced by immunoSEQ multiplex PCR, yet TCRdb's version contains in-frame clones alone and is incomplete. Of 100,000 to 150,000 clones in the sample, over 80% were seen once. Material: PBMCs. The gene calls are TRBV2 and TRBJ1-6; TRBD1 matches 10 bases. The receptor's source is a man aged 30 to 45 in good health and CMV-seronegative. CDR3 protein: CASSGTGGNNSPLHF. Here the CDR3 DNA reads TGTGCCAGCAGTGGGACAGGGGGAAATAATTCACCCCTCCACTTT.